The present entry profiles one T cell receptor beta chain with its context. What it binds is not known. Generated by immunoSEQ multiplex PCR, the TCRdb table keeps only in-frame clones and is missing some. The table includes 2,500,000 or so clones, just over 90% detected once. The sample is drawn from a study of shared clonotypes between healthy human individuals. Study at large: The people who gave samples were a couple of women and three men aged 18 to 49. Whole-study findings and limits: Memory subsets had estimated richness that was generally smaller than that of naive subsets. Tissue TCR repertoires likely differ from these blood-only repertoires.

Trimming removed 1 base from V and 8 bases from J; junction bases left unmatched: 4. Germline loops: CDR1 SGDLS, CDR2 YYNGEE. The CDR3 loop spans 14 amino acids. All participating donors were Caucasian adults from Nashville, Tennessee. The rearrangement joins TRBV9 to TRBJ1-3; 9 bases match TRBD1. The receptor comes from a man aged 18-30 years in good health. Sequenced input: naive CD4+ T cells sorted from blood. Subset denoted: CD45RA+ positively selected. CDR3 DNA: TGTGCCAGCAGCGTACGTAGGACAGGGGACACCATATATTTT. This gives the protein CASSVRRTGDTIYF.